The TCR beta chain described here comes from a study of CD8 T cells in Susac syndrome. The RNA input was roughly 0.45 to 1 ug, and it was reverse transcribed with random hexamers. TCRdb reprocessed the immunoSEQ multiplex PCR reads via MiXCR and lists one record per CDR3 protein. The sample yields 85,000 to 120,000 distinct CDR3 sequences, 94% seen once. Study-level results: That the number of individuals in its TCR sequencing and HLA analysis was relatively small was acknowledged by the study.

This CDR3 is 14 amino acids long. Germline V gene sequence: CDR1 SGHDN, CDR2 FVKESK. The V and J ends lost 5 bases and 4 bases respectively, with 14 bases between them. This clonotype was found once. Its antigen remains unknown. Material for sequencing was CD8+ T cells from PBMCs. The sequence came from a human donor with Susac syndrome. This chain links TRBV14 with TRBJ2-5; weak D call: TRBD2 (5 bases). CDR3 nucleotide sequence: TGTGCCAGCAGCAGAGTAACTAGAGGAGAGACCCAGTACTTC. Amino acid sequence: CASSRVTRGETQYF. The full variable domain, completed using reference TRBV14 and TRBJ2-5, is EAGVTQFPSHSVIEKGQTVTLRCDPISGHDNLYWYRRVMGKEIKFLLHFVKESKQDESGMPNNRFLAERTGGTYSTLKVQPAELEDSGVYFCASSRVTRGETQYFGPGTRLLVL.